This entry lists 26 T cell receptor beta chains sequenced from one sample in a study of shared clonotypes between healthy human individuals. The protocol was immunoSEQ multiplex PCR, while the TCRdb copy is restricted to in-frame clones and leaves out a portion. There are some 2,000,000 clones in the sample; 85% to 95% occur only once, and 0.13% lies in the top ten. Material: naive CD4+ T cells sorted from blood. The sample's subset: CD45RA+ positively selected. The receptors here all came from a man between 18 and 35 years old in good health.

The rearrangement links TRBV5-4 to TRBJ1-2; maybe TRBD1 (5 bases). Germline loops: CDR1 SGHNT, CDR2 YYREEE (reference sequence). This CDR3 has 13 residues. The V end lost 1 base, the J end lost 4 bases, and 8 bases lay between the germline ends. CDR3 DNA: TGTGCCAGCAGCTTGAGGGGTACCTATGGCTACACCTTC. Amino acids: CASSLRGTYGYTF. Full variable domain (rest looked up from reference TRBV5-4 and TRBJ1-2): ETGVTQSPTHLIKTRGQQVTLRCSSQSGHNTVSWYQQALGQGPQFIFQYYREEENGRGNFPPRFSGLQFPNYSSELNVNALELDDSALYLCASSLRGTYGYTFGSGTRLTVV.

The chain is built from TRBV10-3 and TRBJ2-4; 13 bases match TRBD2. From germline, CDR1 is ENHRY and CDR2 SYGVKD. Trimming removed 4 bases from V and 8 bases from J; junction bases left unmatched: 5. CDR3 length: 15 residues. The CDR3 reads CAISAGLAGEDIQYF. The CDR3, as DNA: TGTGCCATCAGTGCCGGACTAGCGGGAGAGGACATTCAGTACTTC.

The chain has TRBV7-2 and TRBJ2-7; 11 bases are a match to TRBD2. The CDR3 contains 17 residues. Germline loops: CDR1 SGHTA, CDR2 FQGNSA. J was trimmed by 2 bases and V by 1 base; bases with no gene match: 7. In DNA form, the CDR3 reads TGTGCCAGCAGCTTAGTGGTACTAGCGGGAGCAACCTACGAGCAGTACTTC. As protein: CASSLVVLAGATYEQYF.

The chain employs TRBV25-1 and TRBJ2-3, with D hard to call. The CDR3 has 14 amino acids. With 2 bases removed from V and 5 bases from J, the gap between germline ends came to 11 bases. Germline V gene lookup returns CDR1 MGHDK and CDR2 SYGVNS. In nucleotides, the CDR3 is TGTGCCAGCAGTGAACCGTGGGCGCAAGATACGCAGTATTTT. Residues: CASSEPWAQDTQYF.

V is TRBV7-4 and J is TRBJ2-1; D uncertain. The CDR3 sequence is 13 residues long. Trimming took off 0 bases at V and 1 base at J, with 1 base between the two ends. In germline, CDR1 is SGHVT, CDR2 SQSDAQ. Here the CDR3 reads CASSLASYNEQFF. CDR3 sequence (DNA): TGTGCCAGCAGCTTAGCGTCCTACAATGAGCAGTTCTTC. Drawing the rest from reference TRBV7-4 and TRBJ2-1, the complete variable domain is GAGVSQSPRYKVAKRGRDVALRCDSISGHVTLYWYRQTLGQGSEVLTYSQSDAQRDKSGRPSGRFSAERPERSVSTLKIQRTEQGDSAVYLCASSLASYNEQFFGPGTRLTVL.

The chain employs TRBV19 and TRBJ2-7, with D unclear. Trimming took off 5 bases at V and 2 bases at J, with 13 bases between the two ends. CDR1 is LNHDA, CDR2 SQIVND, per germline (reference sequence). CDR3 length: 14 residues. The CDR3 protein is CASSETAGAYEQYF. CDR3 coding DNA: TGTGCCAGTAGTGAAACGGCCGGTGCCTACGAGCAGTACTTC.

This rearrangement joins TRBV5-4 to TRBJ2-5, with D maybe TRBD1 (6 bases). Germline lookup yields CDR1 SGHNT and CDR2 YYREEE (reference sequence). The ends were cut back, 0 bases at V and 2 bases at J, with 8 bases in the middle. The CDR3 is 14 residues long. The CDR3 region is CASSLGDIQETQYF. The CDR3, as DNA: TGTGCCAGCAGCTTGGGGGACATACAAGAGACCCAGTACTTC.

The chain carries TRBV18 and TRBJ1-6, with TRBD1 matching over 8 bases. V was clipped by 5 bases and J by 0 bases; unmatched bases: 9. The CDR3 is made up of 18 amino acids. The germline CDR1 and CDR2 sequences are KGHSH and LQKENI. CDR3 residues: CASSSLPGQGSYNSPLHF. DNA of the CDR3: TGTGCCAGCTCATCCCTCCCCGGACAGGGCTCCTATAATTCACCCCTCCACTTT. The complete variable domain, with remaining parts taken from reference TRBV18 and TRBJ1-6, reads NAGVMQNPRHLVRRRGQEARLRCSPMKGHSHVYWYRQLPEEGLKFMVYLQKENIIDESGMPKERFSAEFPKEGPSILRIQQVVRGDSAAYFCASSSLPGQGSYNSPLHFGNGTRLTVT.

This sequence joins TRBV19 and TRBJ2-7; D gene unclear. This CDR3 is 15 amino acids long. V was pared by 3 bases and J by 5 bases, with 17 bases between. The germline CDR1 and CDR2 sequences are LNHDA and SQIVND (reference sequence). The DNA of the CDR3 is TGTGCCAGTAGTATTACGCCGGTCTCTCTCCACGAGCAGTACTTC. Translated, it gives CASSITPVSLHEQYF.

The rearrangement links TRBV5-1 to TRBJ2-3; a possible D gene is TRBD1 (5 bases). V lost 0 bases and J lost 6, with 14 bases in between. Looked up from germline, CDR1 is SGHRS and CDR2 is YFSETQ. The CDR3 is 15 residues long. The CDR3 nucleotides are TGCGCCAGCAGCTTGGAGGCGACAGTTTGGGATACGCAGTATTTT. It encodes CASSLEATVWDTQYF.

The rearrangement uses TRBV30 and TRBJ2-3; tentative D call: TRBD2 (5 bases). Germline-derived CDR1 and CDR2 are GTSNPN and SVGIG (reference sequence). V shed 1 base and J shed 2 bases, with 10 bases lying between them. The length of the CDR3 is 14 residues. This chain's CDR3 is CAWSAGMNTDTQYF. CDR3 coding DNA: TGTGCCTGGAGTGCGGGGATGAACACAGATACGCAGTATTTT.

The gene calls are TRBV4-1 and TRBJ2-7, with D tentatively TRBD1 (6 bases). This CDR3 is built from 15 residues. Germline-derived CDR1 and CDR2 are MGHRA and YSYEKL. Trimming took off 3 bases at V and 3 bases at J, with 15 bases between the two ends. This CDR3 reads CASSHSGQIGYEQYF. The CDR3 nucleotides are TGCGCCAGCAGCCACTCGGGACAAATAGGCTACGAGCAGTACTTC.

The rearrangement joins TRBV27 to TRBJ1-1; D gene unclear. Germline V gene sequence: CDR1 MNHEY, CDR2 SMNVEV (reference sequence). The CDR3 covers 14 residues. The V end lost 3 bases, the J end lost 4 bases, and 12 bases lay between the germline ends. The CDR3, as DNA: TGTGCCAGCAGTTTTTCTGGAGGGAGCACTGAAGCTTTCTTT. It encodes CASSFSGGSTEAFF.

The rearrangement joins TRBV2 to TRBJ1-2; D is possibly TRBD1 (5 bases). Germline values: CDR1 SNHLY, CDR2 FYNNEI. The CDR3 sequence is 15 residues long. Trimming stripped 2 bases from V and 4 bases from J, with 14 bases between. CDR3 DNA sequence: TGTGCCAGCAGTGAAATAAGACAGTCTGGCTATGGCTACACCTTC. This gives the protein CASSEIRQSGYGYTF.

The chain has TRBV5-8 and TRBJ1-1; no definite D call. Trimming removed 6 bases at V and 5 bases at J, with 17 bases between. This CDR3 has 14 amino acids. Germline V lookup: CDR1 SGHTS, CDR2 YDEGEE. CDR3 in DNA: TGTGCCAGCACGCTCTCATATGTGGGAACTGAAGCTTTCTTT. Amino acid sequence: CASTLSYVGTEAFF.

Concerning this clone: In the same sample, other DNA sequences code for this CDR3. The rearrangement joins TRBV27 to TRBJ1-2; D not resolved. From germline, CDR1 is MNHEY and CDR2 SMNVEV (reference sequence). This CDR3 contains 13 residues. Trimming removed 3 bases from V and 2 bases from J, with 7 bases in between. CDR3 in amino acids: CASSLAGNYGYTF. DNA of the CDR3: TGTGCCAGCAGTTTGGCGGGAAACTATGGCTACACCTTC.

On this clone: A read error may produce the germline difference seen at one junction end. The V gene is TRBV5-6, the J gene TRBJ2-1; D is unresolved. This CDR3 comprises 17 residues. The germline CDR1 and CDR2 sequences are SGHDT and YYEEEE. The CDR3 DNA is TGTGCCAGCAGCCGAACCTGGACGTCATTTTCCTCCAATGAGCAGTTCTTC. Protein product: CASSRTWTSFSSNEQFF.

This clone was seen just once. Different DNA sequences within this sample yield the same CDR3. The chain carries TRBV27 and TRBJ2-5; D tentatively reads TRBD1 or TRBD2 (7 bases each). CDR3 length: 15 residues. The V gene's germline CDR1 is MNHEY and CDR2 SMNVEV (reference sequence). The V gene lost 2 bases and the J gene lost 5 bases, with 15 bases spanning the gap. CDR3 nucleotides: TGTGCCAGCAGTTTAGGGGAGGGGGCGAGGGAGACCCAGTACTTC. It encodes CASSLGEGARETQYF.

The rearrangement links TRBV11-2 to TRBJ2-7; D unclear. The germline gives CDR1 SGHAT, CDR2 FQNNGV. The CDR3 has 14 amino acids. The V and J ends lost 3 bases and 3 bases respectively, with 12 bases between them. CDR3 protein: CASSLESGYYEQYF. CDR3 coding DNA: TGTGCCAGCAGCTTGGAGTCAGGCTACTACGAGCAGTACTTC.

V and J are TRBV5-1 and TRBJ2-3, with 10 bases that match TRBD2. Germline values: CDR1 SGHRS, CDR2 YFSETQ. The V gene end was trimmed by 0 bases and the J gene end by 4 bases; junction bases not matched to a gene: 5. This CDR3 is 16 amino acids long. The CDR3 coding sequence is TGCGCCAGCAGCTTGGCGCTAGCGGGAGTGGCAGATACGCAGTATTTT. Its translation is CASSLALAGVADTQYF.

The chain uses TRBV5-4 and TRBJ1-2; TRBD1 matches 7 bases. Unmatched junction bases numbered 9, after V lost 4 bases and J lost 0 bases. The CDR3 spans 16 residues. CDR1 is SGHNT, CDR2 YYREEE, per germline (reference sequence). The CDR3 here is CASSPGQRTSNYGYTF. The DNA of the CDR3 is TGTGCCAGCAGCCCGGGACAGCGGACCTCTAACTATGGCTACACCTTC. Together with reference TRBV5-4 and TRBJ1-2, the CDR3 gives the full variable domain: ETGVTQSPTHLIKTRGQQVTLRCSSQSGHNTVSWYQQALGQGPQFIFQYYREEENGRGNFPPRFSGLQFPNYSSELNVNALELDDSALYLCASSPGQRTSNYGYTFGSGTRLTVV.

The chain uses TRBV5-8 and TRBJ1-1; D is undetermined. V was trimmed by 4 bases and J by 2 bases, leaving 9 bases between them. This CDR3 is built from 13 residues. CDR1 SGHTS and CDR2 YDEGEE come from the germline V gene. The CDR3 DNA sequence: TGTGCCAGCAGCGTTACAGTAAACACTGAAGCTTTCTTT. Its protein product is CASSVTVNTEAFF.

The chain combines TRBV27 with TRBJ1-4; 7 bases align to TRBD1. The junction had 20 bases not matched to a gene; V was cut back by 6 bases and J by 7 bases. CDR3 length: 18 residues. CDR1 is MNHEY, CDR2 SMNVEV, per germline (reference sequence). The CDR3 sequence is CASSPIRVQGIPSEKLFF. The CDR3 nucleotides are TGTGCCAGCAGCCCAATCAGGGTACAGGGGATTCCTAGTGAAAAACTGTTTTTT.

The genes are TRBV6-6 and TRBJ2-7; tentative D call: TRBD2 (6 bases). The CDR3 consists of 15 residues. From germline, CDR1 is MNHNY and CDR2 SVGAGI (reference sequence). V lost 0 bases to trimming and J lost 3 bases, with 12 bases between them. The CDR3 sequence: CASSYSGGAHYEQYF. CDR3 nucleotide sequence: TGTGCCAGCAGTTACTCAGGAGGGGCCCACTACGAGCAGTACTTC.

The chain links TRBV29-1 to TRBJ2-2, with D unclear. CDR1 is SQVTM, CDR2 ANQGSEA, per germline. Trimming took off 0 bases at V and 5 bases at J, with 13 bases between the two ends. This CDR3 is built from 15 residues. CDR3 sequence (DNA): TGCAGCGTTGAAGATCGGTGGGGAAGTACCGGGGAGCTGTTTTTT. It translates to CSVEDRWGSTGELFF.

The V gene is TRBV30, the J gene TRBJ1-1; D possibly corresponds to TRBD1 (5 bases). Germline V gene sequence: CDR1 GTSNPN, CDR2 SVGIG (reference sequence). CDR3 length: 11 amino acids. Trimming stripped 8 bases from V and 3 bases from J, with 10 bases between. The DNA for the CDR3 is TGTGCCACTCGGGGCTACACTGAAGCTTTCTTT. This codes for CATRGYTEAFF.